This T cell receptor beta chain was captured by sequencing in a study of blood T cell repertoires in COVID-19. Whole-study context: Sites across the United States, Italy and Spain contributed samples from acute and convalescent COVID-19.

Only a few counts were recorded for this clone. The study recruited people aged about 18 to 95 years across approximately 24 US areas. Each participant's cohort was designated according to participant-reported clinical history. Per the authors' pipeline: Reference gene primer amplification gave estimated nucleated cell counts. Clones were sequenced by immunoSEQ multiplex PCR, and TCRdb holds only the in-frame ones, with some missing. The V and J calls and clone size are taken from that table; D and trimming were inferred from the DNA. The repertoire holds around 290,000 clones, with around nine tenths as singletons. The CDR3 has 11 amino acids. The ends were cut back, 6 bases at V and 3 bases at J, with 6 bases in the middle.

Input material: PBMCs or T cells enriched from blood (not recorded which). J is TRBJ2-7 and V is TRBV23-1; D uncertain. TRBV23-1 carries the ORF label, with uncertain function. The source is a woman aged 18-35 years who had recovered from COVID-19. The CDR3 is CASRLDYEQYF. The CDR3 nucleotides read TGCGCCAGCAGGCTAGACTACGAGCAGTACTTC.